The clone carrying this T cell receptor (beta chain) was detected a few times. Its antigen is not known. Both iRepertoire HTBI primers and Arm-PCR of CDR3 regions were used to build the TCR beta libraries. TCRdb passed the multiplex PCR reads through MiXCR, listing each CDR3 protein once. The sample yields around 450,000 distinct CDR3 sequences, 15% to 20% seen once. This entry is derived from a study of regulatory T cells in long-lasting Graves disease. Study-level background: Under 3 months of antithyroid drugs had been taken by newly diagnosed Graves' patients.

The CDR3 consists of 13 residues. Trimming took off 1 base at V and 5 bases at J, with 8 bases between the two ends. Study conclusions and caveats: The study found persistent patients shared more public clonotypes (roughly 2,500) than new patients (approximately 870).

The time point: newly diagnosed GD, antithyroid drugs for less than 3 months. PBMC-extracted RNA yielded the TCR library. Doctors identified Graves' disease using the American Thyroid Association guidelines. Peripheral blood, 8.5 to 9.5 milliliters per patient, was collected in EDTA tubes. Separately, the same data were catalogued under a study of T cells in Graves' hyperthyroidism and ophthalmopathy.

Material: peripheral blood mononuclear cells (PBMCs), obtained at new diagnosis, from a patient treated with antithyroid drugs. This chain links TRBV12-3 or TRBV12-4 with TRBJ1-2, with D unresolved. The source is a man aged 35 to 55 with Graves disease. The CDR3 bases are TGTGCCAGCAGTTTAGAAGGAGAATATGGCTACACCTTC. Encoded protein: CASSLEGEYGYTF.